Listed below are T cell receptor beta chains from one sample, sequenced in a study of OX40 agonist ivuxolimab in advanced cancers. Measured with immunoSEQ multiplex PCR; TCRdb has only the in-frame clones, and not every one. The sample carries tens of thousands of clones, about 88% recorded once. Sequenced here: CD4+ or CD8+ T cells sorted from blood, sampled in a trial of the OX40 agonist ivuxolimab. These TCRs come from an adult with an advanced solid tumor such as melanoma, head and neck, liver or kidney cancer. Both conserved end residues are part of each CDR3. Fields, in order: D gene, clone size, J gene, V gene, CDR3 protein, CDR3 DNA. The D gene is left open where the match is weak. Clone size is not always given. Where it is, it says once, few, many or a class for expanded clones.

NA NA TRBJ1-3 TRBV6-5 CASSYSPGSTIYF TGTGCCAGCAGTTACTCCCCGGGGAGCACCATATATTTT
TRBD1 once TRBJ1-4 TRBV27 CASSLSGQVEKLFF TGTGCCAGCAGTTTAAGCGGACAGGTTGAAAAACTGTTTTTT
NA few TRBJ1-1 TRBV5-8 CASSLGGWDTEAFF TGTGCCAGCAGCTTAGGCGGGTGGGACACTGAAGCTTTCTTT
TRBD1 NA TRBJ2-7 TRBV28 CASTPGQVSYEQYF TGTGCCAGCACCCCAGGACAGGTCTCCTACGAGCAGTACTTC
TRBD2 NA TRBJ2-2 TRBV7-9 CASRRGLADNTGELFF TGTGCCAGCAGGCGGGGACTAGCTGATAACACCGGGGAGCTGTTTTTT
TRBD2 NA TRBJ2-2 TRBV5-1 CASSFSGTNTGELFF TGCGCCAGCAGCTTCAGCGGGACGAACACCGGGGAGCTGTTTTTT
NA NA TRBJ2-3 TRBV7-2 CASSSQGPTDTQYF TGTGCCAGCAGCTCTCAAGGACCCACAGATACGCAGTATTTT
TRBD1 NA TRBJ1-2 TRBV5-6 CASSRLGQNYGYTF TGTGCCAGCAGCCGATTGGGACAGAACTATGGCTACACCTTC
NA NA TRBJ2-1 TRBV7-6 CASSPAGAGDEQFF TGTGCCAGCAGCCCCGCCGGGGCGGGCGATGAGCAGTTCTTC
NA NA TRBJ1-2 TRBV5-1 CASSSQGGDYGYTF TGCGCCAGCAGCTCACAGGGTGGGGACTATGGCTACACCTTC
TRBD1 NA TRBJ1-4 TRBV28 CASRKAGGEEKLFF TGTGCCAGCCGTAAGGCAGGGGGCGAAGAAAAACTGTTTTTT
NA few TRBJ1-2 TRBV28 CASSLDGLGYTF TGTGCCAGCAGTTTGGACGGTTTAGGCTACACCTTC
NA NA TRBJ2-5 TRBV30 CAWSVGETQYF TGTGCCTGGAGTGTGGGAGAGACCCAGTACTTC
NA NA TRBJ2-1 TRBV9 CASSPSGGFNEQFF TGTGCCAGCAGCCCGTCCGGAGGTTTCAATGAGCAGTTCTTC
TRBD1 NA TRBJ2-6 TRBV19 CASSRWTGGAVGGANVLTF TGTGCCAGTAGTCGATGGACAGGGGGCGCGGTTGGTGGGGCCAACGTCCTGACTTTC
TRBD2 NA TRBJ2-3 TRBV18 CASSPGLGVDTQYF TGTGCCAGCTCACCAGGACTAGGTGTCGATACGCAGTATTTT
NA once TRBJ2-2 TRBV5-1 CASSPGLLGGELFF TGCGCCAGCAGCCCAGGACTGCTGGGGGGGGAGCTGTTTTTT
NA NA TRBJ1-1 TRBV5-1 CASSLGTDPEAFF TGCGCCAGCAGCTTGGGGACAGACCCTGAAGCTTTCTTT
TRBD2 NA TRBJ2-4 TRBV19 CASSIRTSGKLAKNIQYF TGTGCCAGTAGTATTCGGACTAGCGGGAAACTAGCCAAAAACATTCAGTACTTC
TRBD1 once TRBJ1-5 TRBV6-5 CASRQSRTGGQAQHF TGTGCCAGCAGACAATCCCGGACAGGGGGCCAGGCTCAGCATTTT
NA few TRBJ2-1 TRBV7-9 CASSLVLGGNEQFF TGTGCCAGCAGCTTAGTTCTCGGGGGCAATGAGCAGTTCTTC
TRBD2 NA TRBJ2-7 TRBV11-2 CASSFWGEGSDEQYF TGTGCCAGCAGCTTTTGGGGGGAGGGTTCCGACGAGCAGTACTTC
NA NA TRBJ1-5 TRBV11-3 CASSLAPKRDRSNQPQHF TGTGCCAGCAGCTTAGCTCCCAAGAGGGATCGAAGCAATCAGCCCCAGCATTTT
TRBD2 NA TRBJ2-1 TRBV28 CAAERVAGGGEQFF TGTGCCGCCGAGAGGGTAGCGGGGGGCGGCGAGCAGTTCTTC
NA NA TRBJ2-2 TRBV2 CASSQEGQGNTGELFF TGTGCCAGCAGCCAGGAGGGGCAGGGGAACACCGGGGAGCTGTTTTTT
TRBD1 NA TRBJ1-2 TRBV11-2 CASRARDRGNGYTF TGTGCCAGCAGGGCCCGGGACAGGGGAAATGGCTACACCTTC
NA NA TRBJ1-6 TRBV11-2 CASSPTQTLNSPLHF TGTGCCAGCAGCCCTACACAGACACTCAATTCACCCCTCCACTTT
NA once TRBJ1-2 TRBV19 CASKKGTNYGYTF TGTGCCAGTAAGAAGGGGACTAACTATGGCTACACCTTC
TRBD1 NA TRBJ1-5 TRBV15 CATSRSGTGMGNQPQHF TGTGCCACCAGCAGAAGCGGGACAGGGATGGGCAATCAGCCCCAGCATTTT
NA NA TRBJ2-5 TRBV5-1 CASSKGDGLGETQYF TGCGCCAGCAGTAAAGGGGACGGATTGGGTGAGACCCAGTACTTC
NA NA TRBJ2-2 TRBV11-2 CASVPWGGAPGELFF TGTGCCAGCGTCCCTTGGGGGGGGGCCCCCGGGGAGCTGTTTTTT
TRBD1 NA TRBJ2-1 TRBV5-1 CASSLGDSQGQFF TGCGCCAGCAGCTTGGGGGACAGTCAAGGGCAGTTCTTC
NA NA TRBJ2-5 TRBV2 CARGAGETQYF TGTGCCAGAGGAGCGGGAGAGACCCAGTACTTC
NA NA TRBJ2-3 TRBV5-1 CASFTGQRTDTQYF TGCGCCAGCTTTACAGGACAGCGCACAGATACGCAGTATTTT
NA NA TRBJ1-4 TRBV27 CASGSVQVKEAKLFF TGTGCCAGCGGGTCCGTCCAGGTTAAAGAGGCAAAACTGTTTTTT
TRBD1 NA TRBJ2-1 TRBV29-1 CSVRLTGVNEQFF TGCAGCGTTCGCCTGACAGGGGTCAATGAGCAGTTCTTC
TRBD2 NA TRBJ2-1 TRBV25-1 CASSELLAGGFGFNEQFF TGTGCCAGCAGTGAATTACTAGCGGGAGGGTTCGGCTTCAATGAGCAGTTCTTC